Each of the 32 T cell receptor beta chains below was sequenced from the same sample in a study of OX40 agonist ivuxolimab in advanced cancers. Assay used: immunoSEQ multiplex PCR; TCRdb lists only in-frame clones, some missing. The sample lists about 44,000 clones, around 80% occurring once. The specimen was CD4+ or CD8+ T cells sorted from blood, collected in a trial of the OX40 agonist ivuxolimab. All receptors come from an adult with an advanced solid tumor such as melanoma, head and neck, liver or kidney cancer.

This clone appeared a few times. The chain is built from TRBV5-1 and TRBJ2-3; a possible D gene is TRBD2 (6 bases). The V end lost 4 bases, the J end lost 2 bases, and 17 bases lay between the germline ends. The germline gives CDR1 SGHRS, CDR2 YFSETQ. The CDR3 runs to 16 residues. The CDR3 protein is CASSQASVSDTDTQYF. CDR3 nucleotide sequence: TGCGCCAGCAGCCAAGCTAGCGTGTCGGACACAGATACGCAGTATTTT.

V gene TRBV7-9 combines with J gene TRBJ1-1; perhaps TRBD1 as D (5 bases). The CDR3 length is 13 residues. Trimming removed 3 bases from V and 6 bases from J, with 11 bases in between. The V gene's germline CDR1 is SEHNR and CDR2 FQNEAQ (reference sequence). The CDR3 DNA is TGTGCCAGCAGCTTTCCACCGGGGCCTGAAGCTTTCTTT. Its protein product is CASSFPPGPEAFF.

This clone was counted a single time. The V call is TRBV9, the J call TRBJ1-6, with TRBD1 matching 8 bases. V trimming: 4 bases; J trimming: 10 bases; junction bases outside the gene matches: 7. CDR1 SGDLS and CDR2 YYNGEE come from the germline V gene. This CDR3 comprises 14 residues. The CDR3 DNA reads as TGTGCCAGCAGCTATGGACAGGGTGGATCACCCCTCCACTTT. Translation gives CASSYGQGGSPLHF.

V gene TRBV5-8 combines with J gene TRBJ2-2; 8 bases agree with TRBD2. CDR3 length: 15 residues. Germline trimming cut 8 bases from V and 8 bases from J; bases unmatched to any gene: 14. Germline CDR1 and CDR2: SGHTS and YDEGEE. The DNA for the CDR3 is TGTGCCAGTTCGAACGGGAGGGCCAATACAGGGGAGCTGTTTTTT. This codes for CASSNGRANTGELFF.

This clone showed up just a few times. The chain uses TRBV19 and TRBJ2-3; possible D gene TRBD2, 6 bases. The germline CDR1 and CDR2 sequences are LNHDA and SQIVND (reference sequence). Trimming left V 7 bases short and J 0 bases short, with 17 bases between. CDR3 length: 16 amino acids. As DNA, the CDR3 is TGTGCCAGTACCAAGACCCCGGGACTTAGCACAGATACGCAGTATTTT. Residues: CASTKTPGLSTDTQYF.

This chain joins TRBV5-1 and TRBJ1-3; the D is unclear. Looked up from germline, CDR1 is SGHRS and CDR2 is YFSETQ. The CDR3 is 15 residues long. Trimming removed 4 bases at V and 4 bases at J, with 15 bases between. In DNA, the CDR3 is TGCGCCAGCAGCCTGGACTCTGGCGGGGGAAACACCATATATTTT. Translating it yields CASSLDSGGGNTIYF.

The chain is built from TRBV29-1 and TRBJ2-1, with 11 bases fitting TRBD2. V was clipped by 4 bases and J by 1 base; unmatched bases: 3. CDR1 SQVTM and CDR2 ANQGSEA come from the germline V gene. The CDR3 runs 15 residues. The CDR3 DNA is TGCAGCGTTGGTCTAGCGGGAGGTTCCTACAATGAGCAGTTCTTC. This translates into CSVGLAGGSYNEQFF.

The chain employs TRBV29-1 and TRBJ2-2; 7 nucleotides agree with TRBD2. CDR1 SQVTM and CDR2 ANQGSEA come from the germline V gene. J gave up 5 bases and V 7 bases, and 10 bases lay outside the gene matches. The CDR3 extends over 14 amino acids. CDR3 protein: CSAGVSGGTGELFF. The DNA for the CDR3 is TGCAGCGCTGGGGTCTCGGGGGGTACCGGGGAGCTGTTTTTT.

This rearrangement joins TRBV11-2 to TRBJ2-7, with 7 bases identical to TRBD1. Trimming at V came to 4 bases and at J to 5 bases, leaving 11 bases not matched to a gene. The CDR3 consists of 15 residues. CDR1 SGHAT and CDR2 FQNNGV come from the germline V gene. The chain's CDR3 is CASSSRTGMGDEQYF. CDR3 DNA sequence: TGTGCCAGCAGCTCCCGGACAGGAATGGGGGACGAGCAGTACTTC.

This chain uses TRBV5-1 with TRBJ1-1, with TRBD1 identical over 9 bases. CDR1 is SGHRS, CDR2 YFSETQ, per germline. With 1 base clipped from V and 4 bases from J, the junction kept 2 bases outside the gene matches. This CDR3 has 14 residues. CDR3: CASSLSGQGTEAFF. The CDR3 DNA is TGCGCCAGCAGCTTGTCGGGACAGGGCACTGAAGCTTTCTTT.

This sequence joins TRBV7-8 and TRBJ1-4; no clear D gene. Per germline, CDR1 SGHVS and CDR2 FQNEAQ. Trimming took off 3 bases at V and 5 bases at J, with 4 bases between the two ends. The CDR3 has 12 amino acids. The CDR3 DNA reads as TGTGCCAGCAGCTTTCCAAATGAAAAACTGTTTTTT. It yields the protein CASSFPNEKLFF.

On this clone: The same CDR3 also results from other DNA sequences found in this sample. The chain carries TRBV30 and TRBJ1-6; D is uncertain. The CDR3 covers 14 residues. The germline V and J ends were trimmed by 0 bases and 7 bases, with 10 bases remaining between them. The germline V gene encodes CDR1 GTSNPN and CDR2 SVGIG (reference sequence). DNA for the CDR3: TGTGCCTGGAGTGTAATCTCTAGGAATTCACCCCTCCACTTT. Amino acid sequence: CAWSVISRNSPLHF.

The gene calls are TRBV21-1 and TRBJ2-7. TRBV21-1 is a pseudogene. The CDR3 covers 9 residues. This chain's CDR3 is CASRNEQYF. CDR3 in DNA: TGTGCCAGCAGGAACGAGCAGTACTTC.

The chain combines TRBV5-1 with TRBJ1-1; no definite D call. The CDR3 is 13 residues long. Trimming left V 0 bases short and J 5 bases short, with 8 bases between. Germline V gene data show CDR1 as SGHRS and CDR2 as YFSETQ. The CDR3 region has the DNA TGCGCCAGCAGCTTGGGGACTTCTACTGAAGCTTTCTTT. Amino acids: CASSLGTSTEAFF.

The chain uses TRBV7-9 and TRBJ2-1, with D maybe TRBD1 (6 bases). V dropped 1 base and J dropped 15 bases, with 13 bases sitting between them. The CDR3 spans 12 residues. From germline, CDR1 is SEHNR and CDR2 FQNEAQ (reference sequence). The CDR3 region has the DNA TGTGCCAGCAGCTTAGTGGGGGCTAGCCCGTTCTTC. This sequence encodes CASSLVGASPFF.

This chain connects TRBV7-9 to TRBJ1-1; 7 bases line up with TRBD1. This CDR3 is 14 amino acids long. The ends lost 4 bases at V and 0 bases at J; junction bases unmatched: 2. Germline CDR1 SEHNR, CDR2 FQNEAQ (reference sequence). The CDR3 region is CASSWGQLNTEAFF. The DNA for the CDR3 is TGTGCCAGCAGCTGGGGACAGCTGAACACTGAAGCTTTCTTT.

The chain recombines TRBV7-9 with TRBJ2-3, with D tentatively TRBD2 (6 bases). The length of the CDR3 is 15 residues. V lost 1 base, J lost 2 bases, and 10 bases lay in between. Germline V lookup: CDR1 SEHNR, CDR2 FQNEAQ (reference sequence). Written as DNA, the CDR3 is TGTGCCAGCAGCTTAGGGGGGGTGGCCACAGATACGCAGTATTTT. It specifies CASSLGGVATDTQYF.

J is TRBJ2-7 and V is TRBV21-1; the table's TRBD1 call for D was not verified on the DNA. TRBV21-1 is a pseudogene locus. The CDR3 loop spans 16 amino acids. CDR3: CASSKSVRTGHYEQYF. The CDR3 nucleotides read TGTGCCAGCAGCAAATCTGTTCGGACAGGGCACTACGAGCAGTACTTC.

The table lists this clone with a few counts. V and J are TRBV21-1 and TRBJ1-4; TRBD1 was called by the table and not checked on the DNA. TRBV21-1 is labeled a pseudogene. The CDR3 consists of 13 residues. The CDR3 DNA is TGTGCCAGCAGACAGGTATTCGGGGAAAAACTGTTTTTT. Amino acid sequence: CASRQVFGEKLFF.

This chain uses TRBV5-1 with TRBJ2-2, with 10 positions matching TRBD2. Germline values: CDR1 SGHRS, CDR2 YFSETQ. The V gene end was trimmed by 2 bases and the J gene end by 1 base; junction bases not matched to a gene: 14. The length of the CDR3 is 20 residues. The CDR3 loop is CASSFFYEASGGLNTGELFF. The CDR3 DNA reads as TGCGCCAGCAGCTTTTTTTACGAGGCTAGCGGGGGACTGAACACCGGGGAGCTGTTTTTT.

This chain joins TRBV7-2 and TRBJ1-6; D gene uncertain. The CDR3 contains 14 residues. Germline CDR1 SGHTA, CDR2 FQGNSA. With 5 bases removed from V and 6 bases from J, the gap between germline ends came to 11 bases. Here the CDR3 DNA reads TGTGCCAGCAGCCTAACACGGTCTAATTCACCCCTCCACTTT. The encoded protein is CASSLTRSNSPLHF.

V and J are TRBV5-5 and TRBJ1-3; the D is unclear. Germline assignment: CDR1 SGHKS and CDR2 YYEKEE (reference sequence). The CDR3 totals 12 residues. Trimming removed 2 bases at V and 7 bases at J, with 7 bases between. The CDR3 DNA reads TGTGCCAGCAGCTTACGGGAGAACACCATATATTTT. It yields the protein CASSLRENTIYF.

The J gene is TRBJ1-1, the V gene TRBV27; possibly TRBD1 for D (6 bases). The ends were cut back, 2 bases at V and 3 bases at J, with 10 bases in the middle. CDR1 MNHEY and CDR2 SMNVEV come from the germline V gene (reference sequence). The CDR3 has 14 amino acids. Here the CDR3 DNA reads TGTGCCAGCAGTTTAGACAGGTATCACACTGAAGCTTTCTTT. Translated, it gives CASSLDRYHTEAFF.

The chain joins TRBV9 to TRBJ1-1, with no clear D. Trimming removed 0 bases from V and 4 bases from J, with 10 bases in between. The germline gives CDR1 SGDLS, CDR2 YYNGEE. The CDR3 totals 14 residues. CDR3 nucleotides: TGTGCCAGCAGCGTAGCGGTAACGGCCACTGAAGCTTTCTTT. Translated, it gives CASSVAVTATEAFF.

The J gene is TRBJ2-1, the V gene TRBV5-1; 8 bases align to TRBD1. V was pared by 3 bases and J by 9 bases, with 14 bases of the junction left unmatched. The CDR3 length is 16 residues. Germline CDR1 and CDR2: SGHRS and YFSETQ. CDR3 DNA sequence: TGCGCCAGCAGCTGGGGCCACCGGACAGGGATTGGTGAGCAGTTCTTC. This encodes CASSWGHRTGIGEQFF.

This rearrangement joins TRBV5-4 to TRBJ1-2; D ambiguous. Trimming cost V 4 bases and J 4 bases, with 11 bases left between them. Germline-derived CDR1 and CDR2 are SGHNT and YYREEE (reference sequence). The CDR3 totals 13 residues. This chain's CDR3 is CASSLDSFYGYTF. The CDR3 region has the DNA TGTGCCAGCAGCCTGGATTCTTTCTATGGCTACACCTTC.

The chain couples TRBV28 to TRBJ1-1; the match to TRBD1 covers 8 bases. The CDR3 is 13 residues long. Germline loops: CDR1 MDHEN, CDR2 SYDVKM. With 5 bases clipped from V and 11 bases from J, the junction kept 10 bases outside the gene matches. The CDR3 reads CASSNQGAGQAFF. CDR3 bases: TGTGCCAGCAGTAACCAGGGGGCGGGGCAGGCTTTCTTT. The full variable domain, in which reference TRBV28 and TRBJ1-1 provide the parts outside the CDR3, is DVKVTQSSRYLVKRTGEKVFLECVQDMDHENMFWYRQDPGLGLRLIYFSYDVKMKEKGDIPEGYSVSREKKERFSLILESASTNQTSMYLCASSNQGAGQAFFGQGTRLTVV.

This chain connects TRBV14 to TRBJ2-3, with D tentatively TRBD2 (6 bases). From germline, CDR1 is SGHDN and CDR2 FVKESK. This CDR3 spans 13 amino acids. V lost 0 bases and J 6 bases, leaving 7 bases between the germline ends. In nucleotides, the CDR3 is TGTGCCAGCAGCCAAGACCTAGCGGATACGCAGTATTTT. Translated, it gives CASSQDLADTQYF.

The chain carries TRBV14 and TRBJ2-7; D is possibly TRBD1 (5 bases). The V and J ends lost 4 bases and 1 base respectively, with 20 bases between them. CDR1 and CDR2 from the germline V gene are SGHDN and FVKESK. The CDR3 is made up of 17 amino acids. CDR3 sequence (DNA): TGTGCCAGCAGCCTTTTGCGCGGCCAGGGCCAATCCTACGAGCAGTACTTC. Protein sequence: CASSLLRGQGQSYEQYF.

The chain employs TRBV15 and TRBJ1-1; D is possibly TRBD1 (6 bases). V lost 5 bases and J 0 bases, leaving 13 bases between the germline ends. The CDR3 contains 15 residues. CDR1 is LNHNV and CDR2 is YYDKDF in the germline V gene (reference sequence). The CDR3 spells CATSRGTLMNTEAFF. CDR3 bases: TGTGCCACCAGCCGCGGGACATTGATGAACACTGAAGCTTTCTTT.

This clone turned up a few times. V usage is TRBV29-1 and J usage is TRBJ2-1, with D possibly TRBD1 on 8 matching bases. The CDR3 is 15 amino acids. Trimming cost V 4 bases and J 1 base, with 14 bases left between them. Germline V CDR1 and CDR2: SQVTM, ANQGSEA. This CDR3 reads CSVGSGTGSYNEQFF. CDR3 DNA: TGCAGCGTTGGAAGCGGGACAGGTTCCTACAATGAGCAGTTCTTC.

In this sample, this clone turned up a few times. The V gene is TRBV6-5, the J gene TRBJ1-6; TRBD1 might be the D (6 bases). Looked up from germline, CDR1 is MNHEY and CDR2 is SVGAGI. CDR3 length: 16 residues. Trimming cost V 2 bases and J 4 bases, with 12 bases left between them. This CDR3 reads CASSYTWTAYNSPLHF. The CDR3 nucleotides are TGTGCCAGCAGTTACACGTGGACAGCATATAATTCACCCCTCCACTTT.